This T cell receptor (beta chain) was captured by sequencing in a study of T cells after yellow fever vaccination. Study background: Any fraction with a low cell number was prepared using SMART-Seq v4 Ultra Low Input.

General observations from the study: Abundant clonotypes from the bulk population could contaminate FACS-sorted repertoires. Although the secondary response was weaker, it peaked faster, at day 5 versus 15.

Trimming cost V 3 bases and J 1 base; bases outside gene matches: 4. The CDR3 spans 16 residues. Per the germline V gene, CDR1 is KGHSH and CDR2 is LQKENI. As regards this clonotype: Its specificity is not known.

Each CDR3 protein is one row after TCRdb ran MiXCR on the 5' RACE reads. The sample lists approximately 510,000 distinct CDR3 sequences; around a fifth were seen once. Sequencing used PBMCs, obtained less than 25 days after the first yellow fever vaccination. The chain joins TRBV18 to TRBJ1-5, with 9 positions matching TRBD1. The receptor's source is a man between 18 and 35 years old who received the YFV17D yellow fever vaccine. This CDR3 is CASSPGTGKSNQPQHF. CDR3 nucleotides: TGTGCCAGCTCACCTGGGACAGGGAAGAGCAATCAGCCCCAGCATTTT.